Shown below are 2 T cell receptor beta chains from a single sample sequenced in a study of shared clonotypes between healthy human individuals. Clones were read by immunoSEQ multiplex PCR, and TCRdb kept only the in-frame ones, dropping some. The sample gives 2 million to 2.5 million clones, under 95% of which show up once; 0.37% is in the top ten. Specimen: naive CD4+ T cells from PBMCs. Subset of the sample: CD45RA+ positively selected. These receptors came from a man younger than 35 in good health. Some clones in this sample may be carry-over from other donors' samples.

This chain joins TRBV5-1 and TRBJ2-1; 12 bases are shared with TRBD2. J was trimmed by 6 bases and V by 4 bases; bases with no gene match: 8. This CDR3 comprises 16 residues. Germline V gives CDR1 SGHRS, CDR2 YFSETQ. CDR3 region: CASSRTTSGSGNEQFF. The CDR3 DNA reads TGCGCCAGCAGCCGGACGACTAGCGGGAGCGGCAATGAGCAGTTCTTC. Full variable domain (remainder filled in from reference TRBV5-1 and TRBJ2-1): KAGVTQTPRYLIKTRGQQVTLSCSPISGHRSVSWYQQTPGQGLQFLFEYFSETQRNKGNFPGRFSGRQFSNSRSEMNVSTLELGDSALYLCASSRTTSGSGNEQFFGPGTRLTVL.

On this clone itself: Other DNA variants within this sample encode the same CDR3. The genes are TRBV29-1 and TRBJ1-1; no clear D gene. Germline CDR1 SQVTM, CDR2 ANQGSEA. V lost 4 bases to trimming and J lost 0 bases, with 9 bases between them. The CDR3 is made up of 13 amino acids. CDR3 nucleotide sequence: TGCAGCGTTGCCGGACGGTTGAACACTGAAGCTTTCTTT. This sequence encodes CSVAGRLNTEAFF.